This T cell receptor beta chain was sequenced for a study of CD8 T cells in ankylosing spondylitis. Overall study findings and caveats: A CD8+ phenotype characterized the disease-linked clones, which were relatively rare in peripheral blood. For ankylosing spondylitis blood, a TCR beta motif of seven to nine highly homologous variants appeared characteristic.

TCRdb passed the 5' RACE reads through MiXCR, listing each CDR3 protein once. The sample consists of around 220,000 distinct CDR3 sequences, around 19% of them appearing once. Of note for this clonotype: Its specificity is unknown.

This TCR came from a male donor with ankylosing spondylitis. The sample taken for sequencing was blood, either unsorted or a sorted T cell fraction (not recorded which).

The CDR3, as DNA: TGTGCCAGCAGTCCGACAGGGAGCTATGGCTACACCTTC. As protein: CASSPTGSYGYTF. The J gene is TRBJ1-2, the V gene TRBV12-3 or TRBV12-4, with TRBD1 matching over 7 bases. CDR3 length equals 13 residues. The trim removed 5 bases at V and 4 bases at J, leaving 4 bases unmatched.